The clone carrying this T cell receptor beta chain was seen just once. The antigen is undetermined. Other DNA sequences of this sample code for an identical CDR3. TCRdb keeps only in-frame clones here, not all; method: immunoSEQ multiplex PCR. The sample holds over a million clones, about 96% seen once. Into CD45RA+ naive and CD45RA-negative memory subsets, the CD4+ cells were split. Germline CDR1 and CDR2: SGHRS and YFSETQ. V gave up 0 bases and J gave up 7 bases, with 8 bases separating them. This CDR3 has 13 residues. The data derive from a study of shared clonotypes between healthy human individuals. Overall study results and limits: Shared across a few donors were around 5% of the naive CD4 clonotypes.

Sequenced sample: naive CD4+ T cells sorted from blood. The subset here: CD45RA+ positively selected. The TCR sequence derives from a man aged 25 to 40 in good health. The chain is built from TRBV5-1 and TRBJ2-1, with D perhaps TRBD1 (5 bases). The CDR3 DNA follows: TGCGCCAGCAGCTTGGGGTCAGGGAATGAGCAGTTCTTC. Its protein is CASSLGSGNEQFF.